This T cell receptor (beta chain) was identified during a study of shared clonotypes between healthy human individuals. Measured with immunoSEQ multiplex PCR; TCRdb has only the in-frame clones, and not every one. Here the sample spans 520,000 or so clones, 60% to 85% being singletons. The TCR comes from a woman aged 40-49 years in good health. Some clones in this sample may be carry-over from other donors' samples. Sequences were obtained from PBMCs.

The DNA for the CDR3 is TGTGCCAGCAGCTTAGCCGGCGGGAGAAGGGAGACCCAGTACTTC. Protein: CASSLAGGRRETQYF. The V gene is TRBV11-2, the J gene TRBJ2-5; TRBD2 agrees at 7 bases. The V gene's germline CDR1 is SGHAT and CDR2 FQNNGV. The CDR3 covers 15 residues. With V trimmed by 1 base and J by 5 bases, 7 bases remained unmatched.